The clone carrying this T cell receptor (beta chain) was detected a few times. V shed 0 bases and J shed 5 bases, with 16 bases lying between them. The CDR3 consists of 16 residues. The germline V gene has CDR1 LGHNA and CDR2 YNFKEQ. This sample was included in a study of patients and donors after allogeneic stem cell transplantation. TCRdb recomputed calls from the RT-PCR reads with MiXCR, one row per CDR3 protein. This table holds fewer than 250,000 distinct CDR3 sequences, around an eighth found once. The sequence was collected from a human donor who was either an allogeneic HSCT recipient or a stem cell or donor lymphocyte infusion donor (not recorded which). It is not recorded whose cells these are; they may come from a transplant donor. This chain joins TRBV4-2 and TRBJ2-5; the D gene is possibly TRBD1 (5 bases). Source material: blood, either unsorted or a sorted T cell fraction (not recorded which). The CDR3 DNA sequence: TGTGCCAGCAGCCAAGATCGTCCAGGGATGGTGGAGACCCAGTACTTC. This translates into CASSQDRPGMVETQYF.